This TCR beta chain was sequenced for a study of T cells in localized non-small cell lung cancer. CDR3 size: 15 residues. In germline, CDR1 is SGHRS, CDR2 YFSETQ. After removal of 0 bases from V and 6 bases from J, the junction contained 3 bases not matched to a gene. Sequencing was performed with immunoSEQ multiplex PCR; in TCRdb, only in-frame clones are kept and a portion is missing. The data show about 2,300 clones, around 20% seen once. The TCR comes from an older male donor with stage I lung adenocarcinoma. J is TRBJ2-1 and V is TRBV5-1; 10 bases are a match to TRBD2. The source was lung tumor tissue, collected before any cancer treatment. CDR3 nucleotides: TGCGCCAGCAGCTTGGTATCTAGCGGGGGCAATGAGCAGTTCTTC. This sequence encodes CASSLVSSGGNEQFF.